This is a list of T cell receptor beta chains from one sample in a study of CD8 T cells in ankylosing spondylitis. Via MiXCR, TCRdb re-called the 5' RACE reads, giving one row per CDR3 protein. The sample has about 240,000 distinct CDR3 sequences; around 7.8% are singletons. The sequencing sample was made of blood, either unsorted or a sorted T cell fraction (not recorded which). The receptors shown here come from a male donor with ankylosing spondylitis or in good health (not recorded which). CDR3s include the opening cysteine and the closing phenylalanine or tryptophan. D genes are given only for firm matches. Clone size is given for some rows only: seen once, a few or many times, or a class if the clone is expanded.

clone size: NA
J gene: TRBJ2-5
V gene: TRBV14
D gene: NA
CDR3 protein: CASGTRLAPIETQYF

clone size: many
J gene: TRBJ2-7
V gene: TRBV18
D gene: NA
CDR3 protein: CASSLSGTPRSDFYYEQYF

clone size: many
J gene: TRBJ1-3
V gene: TRBV3-1
D gene: NA
CDR3 protein: CASSHNSPTIYF

clone size: many
J gene: TRBJ1-1
V gene: TRBV29-1
D gene: NA
CDR3 protein: CSVDGVTEAFF

clone size: NA
J gene: TRBJ1-5
V gene: TRBV12-3/TRBV12-4
D gene: NA
CDR3 protein: CASSLTHQPQHF

clone size: many
J gene: TRBJ2-7
V gene: TRBV20-1
D gene: NA
CDR3 protein: CSASGSQDYEQYF

clone size: many
J gene: TRBJ2-1
V gene: TRBV4-2
D gene: TRBD2
CDR3 protein: CASSPGGLAGEYYNEQFF

clone size: many
J gene: TRBJ2-1
V gene: TRBV5-6
D gene: NA
CDR3 protein: CASSFPDYDSYNEQFF

clone size: many
J gene: TRBJ2-7
V gene: TRBV6-2/TRBV6-3
D gene: NA
CDR3 protein: CASGTYEQYF

clone size: many
J gene: TRBJ1-1
V gene: TRBV12-3/TRBV12-4
D gene: NA
CDR3 protein: CASSLWGEQAEAFF

clone size: many
J gene: TRBJ2-7
V gene: TRBV27
D gene: NA
CDR3 protein: CASRGYSSYEQYF

clone size: few
J gene: TRBJ2-6
V gene: TRBV29-1
D gene: TRBD1
CDR3 protein: CSVLDRAGANVLTF

clone size: few
J gene: TRBJ2-3
V gene: TRBV5-1
D gene: TRBD1
CDR3 protein: CASSLGGQASTDTQYF

clone size: NA
J gene: TRBJ2-3
V gene: TRBV30
D gene: NA
CDR3 protein: CAWSVGSASTDTQYF

clone size: few
J gene: TRBJ1-6
V gene: TRBV4-1
D gene: TRBD1
CDR3 protein: CASSQPRDRGSPLHF

clone size: many
J gene: TRBJ2-1
V gene: TRBV5-1
D gene: NA
CDR3 protein: CASSFEGFNEQFF

clone size: many
J gene: TRBJ2-7
V gene: TRBV7-2
D gene: NA
CDR3 protein: CASSLAPWPTSYEQYF

clone size: few
J gene: TRBJ1-1
V gene: TRBV30
D gene: NA
CDR3 protein: CAPLRQTNTEAFF

clone size: few
J gene: TRBJ1-2
V gene: TRBV12-3/TRBV12-4
D gene: NA
CDR3 protein: CASSLQENYGYTF

clone size: NA
J gene: TRBJ2-1
V gene: TRBV5-1
D gene: NA
CDR3 protein: CASRPGTQTYNEQFF

clone size: many
J gene: TRBJ2-6
V gene: TRBV12-3/TRBV12-4
D gene: NA
CDR3 protein: CASSSIGGRGANVLTF

clone size: few
J gene: TRBJ1-6
V gene: TRBV2
D gene: TRBD1
CDR3 protein: CASRNDREGLNSPLHF

clone size: NA
J gene: TRBJ2-7
V gene: TRBV23-1
D gene: NA
CDR3 protein: CASSLVGFYAGTIEQYF

clone size: many
J gene: TRBJ2-3
V gene: TRBV7-6
D gene: NA
CDR3 protein: CASSLGQFRTDTQYF

clone size: many
J gene: TRBJ2-2
V gene: TRBV29-1
D gene: TRBD2
CDR3 protein: CSVVGWTSGRTGELFF

clone size: NA
J gene: TRBJ2-1
V gene: TRBV7-2
D gene: TRBD2
CDR3 protein: CASSPGLAGNEQFF

clone size: NA
J gene: TRBJ2-5
V gene: TRBV30
D gene: NA
CDR3 protein: CAWSPSSQTQYF

clone size: few
J gene: TRBJ1-1
V gene: TRBV20-1
D gene: NA
CDR3 protein: CSVPGRSQAFF

clone size: NA
J gene: TRBJ2-1
V gene: TRBV20-1
D gene: NA
CDR3 protein: CSAEGGGLGNEQFF

clone size: many
J gene: TRBJ2-2
V gene: TRBV5-1
D gene: NA
CDR3 protein: CASSLGQTNTGELFF

clone size: many
J gene: TRBJ2-2
V gene: TRBV7-2
D gene: NA
CDR3 protein: CASSIDRPGELFF

clone size: many
J gene: TRBJ2-3
V gene: TRBV5-6
D gene: TRBD2
CDR3 protein: CASSFGLAGADTQYF

clone size: many
J gene: TRBJ2-7
V gene: TRBV29-1
D gene: NA
CDR3 protein: CSVAIGGEQYF

clone size: few
J gene: TRBJ2-7
V gene: TRBV7-2
D gene: TRBD2
CDR3 protein: CASSLVGGNEQYF

clone size: few
J gene: TRBJ1-1
V gene: TRBV15
D gene: NA
CDR3 protein: CASGGGVDTAEAFF

clone size: NA
J gene: TRBJ2-7
V gene: TRBV20-1
D gene: NA
CDR3 protein: CSASRDERSYEQYF

clone size: many
J gene: TRBJ2-5
V gene: TRBV28
D gene: NA
CDR3 protein: CASSPGNRTQYF

clone size: many
J gene: TRBJ2-1
V gene: TRBV7-2
D gene: NA
CDR3 protein: CASTNQGVYNEQFF

clone size: many
J gene: TRBJ2-3
V gene: TRBV5-5
D gene: TRBD2
CDR3 protein: CASSPGLADTQYF

clone size: many
J gene: TRBJ1-2
V gene: TRBV20-1
D gene: TRBD1
CDR3 protein: CSAPGRGDGYTF

clone size: many
J gene: TRBJ2-7
V gene: TRBV28
D gene: TRBD2
CDR3 protein: CASRGLARDYEQYF

clone size: many
J gene: TRBJ1-1
V gene: TRBV5-6
D gene: NA
CDR3 protein: CASSLGPSILNTEAFF

clone size: many
J gene: TRBJ1-2
V gene: TRBV20-1
D gene: NA
CDR3 protein: CSARQPLGGIYGYTF

clone size: NA
J gene: TRBJ2-7
V gene: TRBV6-1
D gene: NA
CDR3 protein: CASGQGSSYEQYF

clone size: NA
J gene: TRBJ2-7
V gene: TRBV12-5
D gene: TRBD1
CDR3 protein: CASGRSGTGDTYEQYF

clone size: many
J gene: TRBJ2-5
V gene: TRBV7-9
D gene: NA
CDR3 protein: CASSSSGRMYQETQYF